This T cell receptor beta chain was found in a study of shared clonotypes between healthy human individuals. CD8 cells classed as naive were CD45RO-negative and positively selected for CCR7, excluding terminally differentiated effector memory CD45RA+ cells. The CDR3 extends over 17 amino acids. Germline CDR1 is MNHEY and CDR2 is SMNVEV (reference sequence). Trimming took off 5 bases at V and 0 bases at J, with 19 bases between the two ends. The repertoire was sequenced with immunoSEQ multiplex PCR; TCRdb's copy has only in-frame clones and lacks some. The table includes millions of clones, about 93% detected once.

The clonotype comes from a man in his late teens or twenties in good health. Some clones in this sample may be carry-over from other donors' samples. The genes are TRBV27 and TRBJ1-1; maybe TRBD1 (5 bases). The sequenced sample was naive CD8+ T cells from PBMCs. CDR3 sequence reads: CASSPRRGTSLNTEAFF. The CDR3 bases are TGTGCCAGCAGTCCCCGAAGGGGTACAAGTTTGAACACTGAAGCTTTCTTT.